This T cell receptor beta chain was sequenced in a study of blood T cell repertoires in COVID-19 (dated by TCRdb to 2018 to 2021). About the investigation overall: Samples covering the acute and convalescent phases of COVID-19 were provided by collaborators in the United States, Italy and Spain. The material from the prospective study consisted of cDNA or gDNA derived from T cells, B-cell-depleted T cells, or PBMCs. Subjects who had been exposed to COVID-19, were actively infected with it, or had recovered from it provided the deeply sampled blood TCRbeta repertoires that made up the dataset. The repertoires were released in a freely available public database meant as a resource for research on the immune response to SARS-CoV-2. The samples were drawn from two sources: the first 160 participants of the ongoing ImmuneRACE study, and 950 to 1,500 subjects contributed by 6 global collaborators. The sample metadata nearly always contained a de-identified subject ID, COVID-19 status, age in years and sex. Where HLA class I and class II types were available, the types were taken from metadata supplied by the sample provider, not from assay-based typing.

One collaborating source in Seattle enrolled patients while the patients were actively infected and followed the patients over time throughout the course of disease. Each collaborating institution followed its own protocols to collect whole blood in K2EDTA tubes. For TCRbeta analysis, collaborators shipped samples in one of three forms: frozen whole blood, isolated PBMCs, or DNA extracted from either of those sample types. Results and caveats for the whole study, not just this receptor: The quantity of clinical and demographic metadata differed by source and by participant and was supplied without curation.

Per the germline V gene (reference sequence), MNHNY is the CDR1 and SVGAGI is the CDR2. From the cysteine up to the phenylalanine, the CDR3 has a length of 13 residues. Only the CDR3 region is kept as DNA, spanning 39 bases read in frame from base 1. At the junction V is shortened by 3 bases and J by 1 base, with 6 bases in between. Worth noting for this clone: Its specific antigen is unknown. No much larger clone is present one base from it, and per-base qualities are unavailable.

TCRbeta CDR3 regions were amplified from genomic DNA by means of the immunoSEQ Assay, a bias-controlled multiplex PCR. Concerning the study's data processing: Nucleated cell counts per sample were estimated from amplification of reference gene primers within the assay. To quantify the absolute abundance of each unique TCRbeta CDR3 rearrangement, sequence reads were collapsed and filtered. For each sample, productive Simpson clonality was calculated by taking the square root of Simpson's diversity index across productive rearrangements. This immuneACCESS table, as held by TCRdb, lists in-frame sequences with V and J called but not all clones. Of the missing ones, under half trace to an unresolved V gene in checked studies; the others have no known cause. D and trimming come from the DNA, and the V and J calls and clone size come from that table. This sample gives approximately 150,000 clones in total; roughly 93% of them show up just once. The top ten clones comprise roughly 2% of the sample.

Material for sequencing was peripheral blood. The source is a woman aged 60-75 years with COVID-19, enrolled during active disease. Recombination connected TRBV6-6 to TRBJ1-1; the D gene cannot be resolved reliably. The nucleotide sequence is given as TGTGCCAGCAGTTATTCATCGAACACTGAAGCTTTCTTT. Translated, this gives CASSYSSNTEAFF.